Given below is one T cell receptor beta chain in context. These data belong to a study of shared clonotypes between healthy human individuals. TCRdb's copy holds only in-frame clones and misses some; the assay was immunoSEQ multiplex PCR. The sample yields 2,100,000 or so clones, under 97% seen once. This CDR3 comprises 15 residues. This TCR derives from a man aged 18-30 years in good health. Sequenced input: naive CD4+ T cells sorted from blood. Subset described: CD45RA+ positively selected. The rearrangement links TRBV21-1 to TRBJ1-6; TRBD1, the table's D call, was not compared with the DNA. TRBV21-1 is termed a pseudogene. As DNA, the CDR3 is TGTGCCAGCAGCCCAGGTGAGGGGGCCAATTCACCCCTCCACTTT. Encoded protein: CASSPGEGANSPLHF.